What follows are 16 T cell receptor beta chains derived from one specimen sequenced in a study of blood T cell repertoires in COVID-19. Profiled with immunoSEQ multiplex PCR; TCRdb holds only in-frame clones, not every one. The data contain over 200,000 clones, 70% to 90% of them seen just once; the ten biggest clones take up about 0.64%. Sequencing was performed on peripheral blood. These receptors were obtained from a human donor in a cohort sampled during active COVID-19.

This sequence joins TRBV19 and TRBJ1-1; 7 bases are a match to TRBD1. Germline CDR1 reads LNHDA; CDR2 reads SQIVND (reference sequence). The J segment lost 2 bases and the V segment lost 4 bases, leaving 4 bases of the junction unmatched. The CDR3 contains 14 residues. The CDR3 DNA follows: TGTGCCAGTAGTACTCGGACAGGTAACACTGAAGCTTTCTTT. Protein product: CASSTRTGNTEAFF.

This chain uses TRBV3-1 (or the pseudogene TRBV3-2) with TRBJ2-7; D perhaps matches TRBD2 (6 bases). The CDR3 is made up of 15 amino acids. Germline V gives CDR1 LGHDT, CDR2 YNNKEL (reference sequence). V lost 0 bases and J lost 0, with 9 bases in between. The CDR3 loop reads CASSQDLEGSYEQYF. CDR3 coding DNA: TGTGCCAGCAGCCAAGATTTGGAGGGCTCCTACGAGCAGTACTTC.

This chain links TRBV9 with TRBJ1-3, with D unresolved. Looked up from germline, CDR1 is SGDLS and CDR2 is YYNGEE. V lost 0 bases and J lost 0, with 10 bases in between. The CDR3 is made up of 16 amino acids. CDR3 residues: CASSVGGGGSGNTIYF. DNA of the CDR3: TGTGCCAGCAGCGTAGGGGGAGGAGGCTCTGGAAACACCATATATTTT.

The V gene is TRBV7-9, the J gene TRBJ1-1, with 8 bases lining up with TRBD1. The CDR3 runs 14 residues. V trimming: 8 bases; J trimming: 5 bases; junction bases outside the gene matches: 10. Per the germline V gene, CDR1 is SEHNR and CDR2 is FQNEAQ (reference sequence). CDR3 nucleotide sequence: TGTGCCAGCTCTCCAGGGGGCGTGAGAACTGAAGCTTTCTTT. Translated, it gives CASSPGGVRTEAFF.

This chain joins TRBV25-1 and TRBJ2-7; TRBD1 matches at 7 bases. Germline-derived CDR1 and CDR2 are MGHDK and SYGVNS. The J segment lost 3 bases and the V segment lost 3 bases, leaving 2 bases of the junction unmatched. This CDR3 contains 13 residues. Here the CDR3 DNA reads TGTGCCAGCAGTGAGCCAGGGGGCTACGAGCAGTACTTC. Encoded protein: CASSEPGGYEQYF.

This rearrangement joins TRBV11-2 to TRBJ2-7; 7 bases are shared with TRBD1. V gave up 1 base and J gave up 11 bases; unmatched junction bases: 2. The V gene's germline CDR1 is SGHAT and CDR2 FQNNGV. This CDR3 region has 11 residues. The chain's CDR3 is CASSLGDRKYF. In nucleotides, the CDR3 is TGTGCCAGCAGCTTAGGGGACAGAAAGTACTTC.

V is TRBV6-1 and J is TRBJ2-1; 11 bases agree with TRBD2. Trimming removed 4 bases from V and 4 bases from J; junction bases left unmatched: 6. The CDR3 totals 16 residues. Germline loops: CDR1 MNHNS, CDR2 SASEGT. Here the CDR3 reads CASSALAGGMYNEQFF. The CDR3 DNA sequence: TGTGCCAGCAGTGCCCTAGCGGGAGGTATGTACAATGAGCAGTTCTTC.

V is TRBV6-5 and J is TRBJ2-7, with D possibly matching TRBD1 (5 bases). V lost 4 bases to trimming and J lost 2 bases, with 12 bases between them. In germline, CDR1 is MNHEY, CDR2 SVGAGI. The CDR3 consists of 14 residues. The DNA of the CDR3 is TGTGCCAGCAGTTTTACCAGGGAAACCTACGAGCAGTACTTC. This encodes CASSFTRETYEQYF.

The V and J genes are TRBV7-9 and TRBJ1-6, with 7 bases that match TRBD1. The CDR3 sequence is 13 residues long. V lost 5 bases and J lost 10; bases outside the gene matches: 5. Germline CDR1 SEHNR, CDR2 FQNEAQ (reference sequence). The CDR3 region has the DNA TGTGCCAGCAGCGCCCTGACAGGGTCACCCCTCCACTTT. Translation: CASSALTGSPLHF.

To note about this clone: At one boundary the junction diverges from the germline segment, which might be a read error. V is TRBV9 and J is TRBJ1-3; D ambiguous. The CDR3 loop spans 14 amino acids. Germline V gene lookup returns CDR1 SGDLS and CDR2 YYNGEE. CDR3 in DNA: TGTGCCAGCTGCGTAGGAGGGATTGGAAACACCATATATTTT. Translated: CASCVGGIGNTIYF.

This chain joins TRBV6-5 and TRBJ2-3, with a possible D match to TRBD2 (5 bases). Germline CDR1 MNHEY, CDR2 SVGAGI. This CDR3 has 14 residues. Trimming took off 5 bases at V and 3 bases at J, with 12 bases between the two ends. CDR3 in DNA: TGTGCCAGCAGTAAACTGAGGGAGACAGATACGCAGTATTTT. It is translated as CASSKLRETDTQYF.

The genes are TRBV27 and TRBJ2-7; D perhaps matches TRBD2 (6 bases). Germline loops: CDR1 MNHEY, CDR2 SMNVEV (reference sequence). This CDR3 spans 13 amino acids. The ends were cut back, 6 bases at V and 1 base at J, with 10 bases in the middle. The CDR3 region has the DNA TGTGCCAGCAGCCAGACTAGATCCTACGAGCAGTACTTC. Protein sequence: CASSQTRSYEQYF.

The chain couples TRBV5-1 to TRBJ1-3; 8 bases are a match to TRBD1. Germline CDR1 reads SGHRS; CDR2 reads YFSETQ. The CDR3 length is 17 residues. V was pared by 0 bases and J by 0 bases, with 5 bases of the junction left unmatched. CDR3 sequence reads: CASSLVSGGLSGNTIYF. The CDR3 nucleotides are TGCGCCAGCAGCTTGGTCTCAGGGGGCCTCTCTGGAAACACCATATATTTT. Combining the CDR3 with reference TRBV5-1 and TRBJ1-3 gives the whole variable domain KAGVTQTPRYLIKTRGQQVTLSCSPISGHRSVSWYQQTPGQGLQFLFEYFSETQRNKGNFPGRFSGRQFSNSRSEMNVSTLELGDSALYLCASSLVSGGLSGNTIYFGEGSWLTVV.

This clone has a handful of counts. The chain links TRBV12-3 or TRBV12-4 to TRBJ2-7, with D uncertain. Trimming pared 3 bases from V and 0 bases from J, leaving 6 bases between. The CDR3 runs 13 residues. CDR3: CASSLGSSYEQYF. The CDR3 bases are TGTGCCAGCAGTTTGGGCAGCTCCTACGAGCAGTACTTC.

V and J are TRBV7-8 and TRBJ1-3; D ambiguous. From germline, CDR1 is SGHVS and CDR2 FQNEAQ. CDR3 length equals 14 residues. V shed 6 bases and J shed 0 bases, with 9 bases lying between them. CDR3 nucleotides: TGTGCCAGCAGTGCGGGATTCTCTGGAAACACCATATATTTT. This codes for CASSAGFSGNTIYF.

The chain employs TRBV28 and TRBJ1-1; D is ambiguous. CDR1 is MDHEN, CDR2 SYDVKM, per germline. There are 15 residues in the CDR3. V lost 6 bases and J 2 bases, leaving 16 bases between the germline ends. CDR3 amino acids: CASSLPGGVNTEAFF. Here the CDR3 DNA reads TGTGCCAGCAGCCTACCCGGTGGAGTTAACACTGAAGCTTTCTTT.